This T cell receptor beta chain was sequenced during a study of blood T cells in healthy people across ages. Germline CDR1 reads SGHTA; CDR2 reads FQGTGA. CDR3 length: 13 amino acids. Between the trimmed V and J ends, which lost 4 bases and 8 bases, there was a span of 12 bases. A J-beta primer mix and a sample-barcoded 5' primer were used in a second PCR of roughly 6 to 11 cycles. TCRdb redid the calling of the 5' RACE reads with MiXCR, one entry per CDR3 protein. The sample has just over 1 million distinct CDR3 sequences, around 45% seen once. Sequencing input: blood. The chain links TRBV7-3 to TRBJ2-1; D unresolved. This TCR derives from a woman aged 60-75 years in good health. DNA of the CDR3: TGTGCCAGCAGCTCGAACCTAGGGCATGAGCAGTTCTTC. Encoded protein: CASSSNLGHEQFF.